Listed here are 31 T cell receptor beta chains from one sample, sequenced in a study of T-cell memory formation after mild COVID-19. TCRdb itself ran the 5' RACE reads through MiXCR, one entry per CDR3 protein. Here the sample spans some 210,000 distinct CDR3 sequences, 27% being singletons. The sequenced material came from PBMCs or a T cell subset sorted from them (not recorded which). These TCRs come from an adult woman who had mild COVID-19 (a few samples of this study predate the infection). Cell type and time point are not known.

V usage is TRBV7-9 and J usage is TRBJ2-5; the D is unclear. Germline CDR1 is SEHNR and CDR2 is FQNEAQ (reference sequence). The CDR3 contains 15 residues. Trimming stripped 1 base from V and 2 bases from J, with 11 bases between. The CDR3, as DNA: TGTGCCAGCAGCTTAGGATGGGCAGCTCAAGAGACCCAGTACTTC. Amino acid sequence: CASSLGWAAQETQYF.

V and J are TRBV5-1 and TRBJ2-7; 7 bases are shared with TRBD2. V was clipped by 0 bases and J by 3 bases; unmatched bases: 6. The CDR3 loop spans 15 amino acids. Per the germline V gene, CDR1 is SGHRS and CDR2 is YFSETQ. CDR3 coding DNA: TGCGCCAGCAGCTTGGTAGGGGACTACAACTACGAGCAGTACTTC. Translating gives CASSLVGDYNYEQYF.

The genes are TRBV7-6 and TRBJ1-1; 11 bases are a match to TRBD1. CDR3 length: 13 residues. With 3 bases clipped from V and 10 bases from J, the junction kept 4 bases outside the gene matches. Germline V CDR1 and CDR2: SGHVS, FNYEAQ. The CDR3 nucleotides are TGTGCCAGCAGCTTGACCGGGACAGGGGGAGCTTTCTTT. Its translation is CASSLTGTGGAFF.

There are a few counts of this clonotype. The gene calls are TRBV29-1 and TRBJ2-1, with D tentatively TRBD1 (6 bases). CDR1 SQVTM and CDR2 ANQGSEA come from the germline V gene. Between the trimmed V and J ends, which lost 4 bases and 10 bases, there was a span of 14 bases. The CDR3 has 12 residues. The CDR3 loop reads CSVGTGTHEQFF. The CDR3 DNA follows: TGCAGCGTTGGGACCGGGACACACGAGCAGTTCTTC.

The chain combines TRBV2 with TRBJ2-5, with 8 bases fitting TRBD2. CDR1 is SNHLY, CDR2 FYNNEI, per germline. V was clipped by 6 bases and J by 0 bases; unmatched bases: 6. The CDR3 has 15 amino acids. The chain's CDR3 is CASRRLATDQETQYF. Here the CDR3 DNA reads TGTGCCAGCAGGAGACTAGCGACCGACCAAGAGACCCAGTACTTC.

The genes are TRBV7-2 and TRBJ1-1; 8 bases map to TRBD1. Trimming removed 4 bases from V and 6 bases from J; junction bases left unmatched: 7. There are 14 residues in the CDR3. The V gene's germline CDR1 is SGHTA and CDR2 FQGNSA. This CDR3 reads CASSWGQVGAEAFF. CDR3 in DNA: TGTGCCAGCAGCTGGGGACAGGTCGGGGCTGAAGCTTTCTTT.

This chain links TRBV6-2 or TRBV6-3 with TRBJ2-3; D possibly corresponds to TRBD2 (6 bases). This CDR3 has 19 amino acids. V was shortened by 0 bases and J by 0 bases, with 19 bases between the two germline ends. Germline V gene sequence: CDR1 MNHEY, CDR2 SVGEGT. The CDR3 loop is CASSYSIVSGADSTDTQYF. The CDR3, as DNA: TGTGCCAGCAGTTACTCGATAGTCTCGGGAGCAGATAGCACAGATACGCAGTATTTT.

CDR3 sequence (DNA): TGTGCCAGCAGCCTAGACCGGCGCAATTCAGATACGCAGTATTTT. Protein product: CASSLDRRNSDTQYF. The chain joins TRBV7-9 to TRBJ2-3, with D hard to call. CDR3 length: 15 residues. CDR1 and CDR2 (germline): SEHNR, FQNEAQ (reference sequence). Trimming left V 5 bases short and J 4 bases short, with 16 bases between. The complete variable domain, with remaining parts taken from reference TRBV7-9 and TRBJ2-3, reads DTGVSQNPRHKITKRGQNVTFRCDPISEHNRLYWYRQTLGQGPEFLTYFQNEAQLEKSRLLSDRFSAERPKGSFSTLEIQRTEQGDSAMYLCASSLDRRNSDTQYFGPGTRLTVL.

This clonotype was detected a few times. The V call is TRBV30, the J call TRBJ1-1; D call uncertain. This CDR3 is built from 13 residues. CDR1 is GTSNPN and CDR2 is SVGIG in the germline V gene (reference sequence). V lost 0 bases, J lost 7 bases, and 12 bases lay in between. The CDR3: CAWSVLGLGEAFF. CDR3 DNA: TGTGCCTGGAGTGTACTGGGGTTAGGTGAAGCTTTCTTT.

This chain joins TRBV29-1 and TRBJ2-3, with a weak D call TRBD2 (7 bases). Germline CDR1 is SQVTM and CDR2 is ANQGSEA. The CDR3 runs 12 residues. Trimming took 4 bases from V and 4 from J, leaving 9 bases between them. The CDR3 DNA reads TGCAGCGTTGCCGGGGGGCCAGATACGCAGTATTTT. This gives the protein CSVAGGPDTQYF.

The chain couples TRBV7-9 to TRBJ2-1; 8 bases map to TRBD2. In germline, CDR1 is SEHNR, CDR2 FQNEAQ (reference sequence). V shed 4 bases and J 3 bases; nucleotides not matched to a gene: 8. The CDR3 runs to 16 residues. The CDR3 sequence is CASSYPGLGNYNEQFF. The CDR3 nucleotides are TGTGCCAGCAGCTACCCGGGACTAGGAAACTACAATGAGCAGTTCTTC.

This clonotype has more than one count but fewer than ten. The rearrangement uses TRBV9 and TRBJ2-5; possibly TRBD1 for D (6 bases). The germline gives CDR1 SGDLS, CDR2 YYNGEE. Trimming took off 0 bases at V and 1 base at J, with 10 bases between the two ends. The CDR3 is 15 residues long. CDR3 loop: CASSVEGQLQETQYF. The CDR3 DNA reads as TGTGCCAGCAGCGTAGAAGGACAGCTCCAAGAGACCCAGTACTTC.

This rearrangement joins TRBV7-9 to TRBJ2-1; the match to TRBD2 covers 16 bases. V shed 6 bases and J 6 bases; nucleotides not matched to a gene: 20. The CDR3 sequence is 21 residues long. Germline V gene sequence: CDR1 SEHNR, CDR2 FQNEAQ (reference sequence). The CDR3 region has the DNA TGTGCCAGCAGAAAACGTGGCGGGACTAGCGGGGGGGCCGTCTCGGCCAATGAGCAGTTCTTC. Translated: CASRKRGGTSGGAVSANEQFF.

The V gene is TRBV12-3 or TRBV12-4, the J gene TRBJ1-2, with unresolved D. This CDR3 region has 13 residues. V was cut by 7 bases and J by 0 bases, with 9 bases left in between. The CDR3 region has the DNA TGTGCCAGCATAGACATCCCTAACTATGGCTACACCTTC. Residues: CASIDIPNYGYTF.

This clonotype came up a few times. This chain joins TRBV4-3 and TRBJ2-5; 8 positions agree with TRBD2. This CDR3 is 17 amino acids long. Per germline, CDR1 LGHNA and CDR2 YSLEER. With V trimmed by 4 bases and J by 4 bases, 14 bases remained unmatched. The CDR3 sequence: CASSPGPSGRGTETQYF. DNA for the CDR3: TGCGCCAGCAGCCCGGGTCCCAGCGGGAGAGGGACAGAGACCCAGTACTTC.

The rearrangement links TRBV18 to TRBJ2-2, with 9 bases matching TRBD2. The germline V gene encodes CDR1 KGHSH and CDR2 LQKENI. The CDR3 is 17 amino acids. The ends lost 4 bases at V and 5 bases at J; junction bases unmatched: 11. The chain's CDR3 is CASSRLSGSTDTGELFF. The DNA of the CDR3 is TGTGCCAGCTCACGACTTAGCGGGAGCACCGATACCGGGGAGCTGTTTTTT. The entire variable domain, with the rest obtained from reference TRBV18 and TRBJ2-2, is as follows: NAGVMQNPRHLVRRRGQEARLRCSPMKGHSHVYWYRQLPEEGLKFMVYLQKENIIDESGMPKERFSAEFPKEGPSILRIQQVVRGDSAAYFCASSRLSGSTDTGELFFGEGSRLTVL.

This clonotype was picked up one time. The chain carries TRBV15 and TRBJ2-7, with D perhaps TRBD1 or TRBD2 (5 bases each). Germline CDR1 reads LNHNV; CDR2 reads YYDKDF (reference sequence). The ends were cut back, 0 bases at V and 4 bases at J, with 10 bases in the middle. This CDR3 contains 14 residues. The CDR3 loop is CATSRDKWGYEQYF. The DNA for the CDR3 is TGTGCCACCAGCAGAGATAAGTGGGGGTACGAGCAGTACTTC. Full variable domain (outside the CDR3, taken from reference TRBV15 and TRBJ2-7): DAMVIQNPRYQVTQFGKPVTLSCSQTLNHNVMYWYQQKSSQAPKLLFHYYDKDFNNEADTPDNFQSRRPNTSFCFLDIRSPGLGDTAMYLCATSRDKWGYEQYFGPGTRLTVT.

The sample holds a few counts of this clonotype. The chain links TRBV10-3 to TRBJ2-3, with unresolved D. CDR1 ENHRY and CDR2 SYGVKD come from the germline V gene. Trimming pared 0 bases from V and 6 bases from J, leaving 7 bases between. The CDR3 length is 13 residues. Written as DNA, the CDR3 is TGTGCCATCAGTGAGTCGGCAGCGGATACGCAGTATTTT. As protein: CAISESAADTQYF.

The CDR3 sequence is CAISAGRGTDTQYF. The DNA for the CDR3 is TGTGCCATCAGTGCCGGGCGGGGGACAGATACGCAGTATTTT. The chain employs TRBV10-3 and TRBJ2-3; TRBD2 matches at 7 bases. CDR1 ENHRY and CDR2 SYGVKD come from the germline V gene. The CDR3 is 14 amino acids. J lost 3 bases, V lost 4 bases, and 4 bases had no gene match.

The V gene is TRBV6-1, the J gene TRBJ1-5; TRBD1 is a possible D gene (6 bases). CDR1 MNHNS and CDR2 SASEGT come from the germline V gene. The CDR3 runs 13 residues. This CDR3 is CALGRGANQPQHF. CDR3 DNA: TGTGCTCTTGGGCGGGGGGCCAATCAGCCCCAGCATTTT.

The chain has TRBV7-9 and TRBJ2-7; 10 positions match TRBD1. Germline V lookup: CDR1 SEHNR, CDR2 FQNEAQ (reference sequence). The CDR3 spans 16 residues. J gave up 0 bases and V 1 base, and 3 bases lay outside the gene matches. CDR3 in amino acids: CASSLGGTGASYEQYF. The DNA of the CDR3 is TGTGCCAGCAGCTTAGGCGGGACAGGGGCCTCCTACGAGCAGTACTTC.

This clonotype occurred a few times. The V call is TRBV20-1, the J call TRBJ2-5; 7 bases match TRBD2. CDR1 is DFQATT, CDR2 SNEGSKA, per germline (reference sequence). The CDR3 loop spans 14 amino acids. V dropped 4 bases and J dropped 2; count of bases not matched to a gene: 7. CDR3 sequence: CSATDSGVQETQYF. In DNA form, the CDR3 reads TGCAGTGCTACTGACAGCGGGGTTCAAGAGACCCAGTACTTC.

The chain uses TRBV24-1 and TRBJ2-3, with D perhaps assigned TRBD1 or TRBD2 (5 bases each). V lost 9 bases to trimming and J lost 0 bases, with 6 bases between them. The length of the CDR3 is 12 residues. Per germline, CDR1 KGHDR and CDR2 SFDVKD. CDR3 coding DNA: TGTGCCACCCGGGACAGCACAGATACGCAGTATTTT. Protein sequence: CATRDSTDTQYF.

This clonotype occurred many times. The V and J genes are TRBV10-3 and TRBJ2-7, with 9 positions matching TRBD1. J lost 0 bases, V lost 4 bases, and 7 bases had no gene match. CDR1 ENHRY and CDR2 SYGVKD come from the germline V gene. The CDR3 runs to 16 residues. CDR3 amino acids: CAISAGQGIDSYEQYF. The CDR3 DNA reads as TGTGCCATCAGTGCCGGACAGGGGATAGACTCCTACGAGCAGTACTTC.

This clonotype occurred a few times. This CDR3 reads CATSFLAGGLPNEQFF. CDR3 coding DNA: TGTGCCACCAGCTTTCTAGCGGGGGGCCTTCCCAATGAGCAGTTCTTC. The genes are TRBV15 and TRBJ2-1; 11 nucleotides align to TRBD2. The V gene end was trimmed by 5 bases and the J gene end by 6 bases; junction bases not matched to a gene: 9. The CDR3 covers 16 residues. The germline V gene has CDR1 LNHNV and CDR2 YYDKDF (reference sequence). Full variable domain (rest looked up from reference TRBV15 and TRBJ2-1): DAMVIQNPRYQVTQFGKPVTLSCSQTLNHNVMYWYQQKSSQAPKLLFHYYDKDFNNEADTPDNFQSRRPNTSFCFLDIRSPGLGDTAMYLCATSFLAGGLPNEQFFGPGTRLTVL.

This rearrangement joins TRBV12-3 or TRBV12-4 to TRBJ2-7; the D is unclear. The CDR3 runs to 11 residues. The ends were cut back, 4 bases at V and 7 bases at J, with 8 bases in the middle. As DNA, the CDR3 is TGTGCCAGCAGTTCCAACATGGAGCAGTACTTC. Translation: CASSSNMEQYF.

The rearrangement uses TRBV9 and TRBJ2-3; 11 bases line up with TRBD2. Germline CDR1 and CDR2: SGDLS and YYNGEE. There are 16 residues in the CDR3. V dropped 3 bases and J dropped 7; count of bases not matched to a gene: 10. The CDR3 spells CASSGRLAGTGHTQYF. The CDR3 DNA sequence: TGTGCCAGCAGCGGGAGACTAGCGGGGACCGGGCATACGCAGTATTTT. Full variable domain (remainder filled in from reference TRBV9 and TRBJ2-3): DSGVTQTPKHLITATGQRVTLRCSPRSGDLSVYWYQQSLDQGLQFLIQYYNGEERAKGNILERFSAQQFPDLHSELNLSSLELGDSALYFCASSGRLAGTGHTQYFGPGTRLTVL.

The V call is TRBV30, the J call TRBJ2-6; D is ambiguous. CDR3 size: 14 residues. Trimming shortened V by 3 bases and J by 2 bases, and 8 bases separated the two germline ends. Germline-derived CDR1 and CDR2 are GTSNPN and SVGIG (reference sequence). The CDR3 coding sequence is TGTGCCTGGAGCGACTTCCCTGGGGCCAACGTCCTGACTTTC. It encodes CAWSDFPGANVLTF.

The CDR3 coding sequence is TGCGCCAGCAGCCAAGATAGGACGGGATTCTACACCGGGGAGCTGTTTTTT. Amino acids: CASSQDRTGFYTGELFF. The J gene is TRBJ2-2, the V gene TRBV4-3; the D gene is possibly TRBD2 (5 bases). V was clipped by 0 bases and J by 3 bases, with 14 bases between them. The CDR3 consists of 17 residues. Per the germline V gene, CDR1 is LGHNA and CDR2 is YSLEER.

The chain is built from TRBV5-5 and TRBJ2-7; D gene ambiguous. The CDR3 consists of 13 residues. CDR1 is SGHKS, CDR2 YYEKEE, per germline (reference sequence). V was pared by 3 bases and J by 5 bases, with 12 bases between. Written as DNA, the CDR3 is TGTGCCAGCAGCTCCCGACCGGATCACGAGCAGTACTTC. It translates to CASSSRPDHEQYF. The full variable domain, completed using reference TRBV5-5 and TRBJ2-7, is DAGVTQSPTHLIKTRGQQVTLRCSPISGHKSVSWYQQVLGQGPQFIFQYYEKEERGRGNFPDRFSARQFPNYSSELNVNALLLGDSALYLCASSSRPDHEQYFGPGTRLTVT.

The genes are TRBV5-1 and TRBJ1-6, with 9 bases aligning to TRBD1. With V trimmed by 2 bases and J by 10 bases, 10 bases remained unmatched. The germline V gene has CDR1 SGHRS and CDR2 YFSETQ. The CDR3 is made up of 16 amino acids. The CDR3 is CASSFTPGQGGSPLHF. The CDR3 nucleotides read TGCGCCAGCAGCTTCACTCCGGGACAGGGAGGCTCACCCCTCCACTTT.